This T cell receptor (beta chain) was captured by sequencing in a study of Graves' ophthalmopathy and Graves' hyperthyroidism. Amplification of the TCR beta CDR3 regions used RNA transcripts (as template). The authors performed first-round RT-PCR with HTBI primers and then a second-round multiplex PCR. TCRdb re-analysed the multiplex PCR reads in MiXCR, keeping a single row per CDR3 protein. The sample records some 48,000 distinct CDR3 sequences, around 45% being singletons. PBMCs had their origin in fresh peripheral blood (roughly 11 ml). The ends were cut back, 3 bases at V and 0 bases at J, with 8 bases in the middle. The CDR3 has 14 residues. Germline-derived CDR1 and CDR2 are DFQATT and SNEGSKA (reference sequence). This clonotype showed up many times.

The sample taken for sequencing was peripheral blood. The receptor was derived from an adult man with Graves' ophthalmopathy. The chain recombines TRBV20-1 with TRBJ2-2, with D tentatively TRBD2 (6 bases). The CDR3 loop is CSARDYANTGELFF. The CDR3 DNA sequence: TGCAGTGCTAGGGACTACGCGAACACCGGGGAGCTGTTTTTT.